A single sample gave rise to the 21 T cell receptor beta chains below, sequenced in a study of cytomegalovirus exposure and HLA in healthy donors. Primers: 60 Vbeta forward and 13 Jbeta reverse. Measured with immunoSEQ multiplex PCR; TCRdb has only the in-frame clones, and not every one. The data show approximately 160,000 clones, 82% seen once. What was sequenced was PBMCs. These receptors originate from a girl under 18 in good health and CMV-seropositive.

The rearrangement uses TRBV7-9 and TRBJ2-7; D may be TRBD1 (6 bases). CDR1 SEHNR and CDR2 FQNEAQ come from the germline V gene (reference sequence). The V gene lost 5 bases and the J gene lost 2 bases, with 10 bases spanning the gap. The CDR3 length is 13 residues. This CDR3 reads CASSAPGAYEQYF. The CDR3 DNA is TGTGCCAGCAGCGCACCAGGGGCCTACGAGCAGTACTTC.

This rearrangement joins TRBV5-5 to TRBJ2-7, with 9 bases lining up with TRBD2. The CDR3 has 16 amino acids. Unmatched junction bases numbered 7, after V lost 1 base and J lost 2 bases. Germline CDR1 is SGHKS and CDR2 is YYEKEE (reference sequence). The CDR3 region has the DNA TGTGCCAGCAGCTTGAGGGCGGGAGGGCCGGCCTACGAGCAGTACTTC. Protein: CASSLRAGGPAYEQYF.

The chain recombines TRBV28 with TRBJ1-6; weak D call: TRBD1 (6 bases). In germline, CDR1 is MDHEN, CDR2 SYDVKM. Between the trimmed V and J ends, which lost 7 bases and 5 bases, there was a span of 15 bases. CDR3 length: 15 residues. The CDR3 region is CASIEYRANNSPLHF. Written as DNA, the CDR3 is TGTGCCAGCATCGAGTACAGGGCGAATAATTCACCCCTCCACTTT.

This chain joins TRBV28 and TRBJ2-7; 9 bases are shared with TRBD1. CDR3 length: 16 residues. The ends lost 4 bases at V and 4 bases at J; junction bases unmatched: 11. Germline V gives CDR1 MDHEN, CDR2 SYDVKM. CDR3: CASSSSAGTGRYEQYF. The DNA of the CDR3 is TGTGCCAGCAGTTCATCAGCCGGGACAGGGAGGTACGAGCAGTACTTC.

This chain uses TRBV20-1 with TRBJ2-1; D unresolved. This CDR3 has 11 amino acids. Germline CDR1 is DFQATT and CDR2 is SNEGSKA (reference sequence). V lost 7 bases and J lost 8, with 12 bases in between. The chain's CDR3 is CSVLVGDEQFF. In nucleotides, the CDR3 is TGCAGTGTTCTAGTCGGCGATGAGCAGTTCTTC.

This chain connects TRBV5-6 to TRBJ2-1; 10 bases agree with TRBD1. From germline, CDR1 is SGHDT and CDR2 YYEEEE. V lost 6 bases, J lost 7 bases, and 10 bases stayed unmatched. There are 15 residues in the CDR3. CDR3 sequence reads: CASNRGTGAVNEQFF. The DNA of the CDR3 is TGTGCCAGCAACCGGGGGACAGGGGCAGTGAATGAGCAGTTCTTC.

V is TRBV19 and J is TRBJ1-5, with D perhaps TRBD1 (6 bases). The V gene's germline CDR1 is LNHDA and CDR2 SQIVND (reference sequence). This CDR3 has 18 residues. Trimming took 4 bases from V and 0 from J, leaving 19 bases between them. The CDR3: CASSTGAPPLYSNQPQHF. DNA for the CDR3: TGTGCCAGTAGTACAGGGGCCCCACCCCTCTATAGCAATCAGCCCCAGCATTTT.

The CDR3 DNA reads as TGTGCCATCAGTGAGTTTGGGTACAGGGGCGAGCAGTACTTC. It is translated as CAISEFGYRGEQYF. The chain carries TRBV10-3 and TRBJ2-7, with TRBD1 matching 7 bases. The V and J ends lost 1 base and 6 bases, in that order; junction bases with no gene match: 6. CDR1 is ENHRY, CDR2 SYGVKD, per germline. CDR3 length: 14 residues.

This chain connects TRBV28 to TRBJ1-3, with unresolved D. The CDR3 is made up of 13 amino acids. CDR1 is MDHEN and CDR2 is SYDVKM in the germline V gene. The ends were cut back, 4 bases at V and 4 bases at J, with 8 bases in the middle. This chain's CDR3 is CASSYSLGNTIYF. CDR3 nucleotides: TGTGCCAGCAGTTACAGCCTCGGAAACACCATATATTTT.

DNA for the CDR3: TGTGCCAGCAGCTTAATGGTTCGGGACAGGGGGTTCCACGAGCAGTACTTC. Its protein is CASSLMVRDRGFHEQYF. This chain connects TRBV7-8 to TRBJ2-7; TRBD1 agrees at 11 bases. Germline V gene data show CDR1 as SGHVS and CDR2 as FQNEAQ. CDR3 length: 17 residues. V trimming: 2 bases; J trimming: 5 bases; junction bases outside the gene matches: 11.

The CDR3 protein is CASSSPDRDGEQYF. Here the CDR3 DNA reads TGTGCCAGCAGTTCACCGGACAGGGACGGCGAGCAGTACTTC. The chain is built from TRBV28 and TRBJ2-7, with 8 bases identical to TRBD1. Per the germline V gene, CDR1 is MDHEN and CDR2 is SYDVKM. This CDR3 region has 14 residues. The V and J ends lost 4 bases and 6 bases, in that order; junction bases with no gene match: 8.

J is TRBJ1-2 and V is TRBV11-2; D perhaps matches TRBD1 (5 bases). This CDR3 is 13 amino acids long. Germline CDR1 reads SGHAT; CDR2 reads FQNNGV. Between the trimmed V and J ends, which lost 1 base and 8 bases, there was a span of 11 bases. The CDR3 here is CASSLGQQGGYTF. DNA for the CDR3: TGTGCCAGCAGCTTAGGACAGCAAGGAGGCTACACCTTC.

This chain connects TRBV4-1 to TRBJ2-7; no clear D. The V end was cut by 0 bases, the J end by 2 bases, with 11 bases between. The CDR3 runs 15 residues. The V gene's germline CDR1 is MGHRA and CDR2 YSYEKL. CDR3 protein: CASSQDKGGTYEQYF. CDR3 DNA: TGCGCCAGCAGCCAAGATAAAGGCGGAACCTACGAGCAGTACTTC.

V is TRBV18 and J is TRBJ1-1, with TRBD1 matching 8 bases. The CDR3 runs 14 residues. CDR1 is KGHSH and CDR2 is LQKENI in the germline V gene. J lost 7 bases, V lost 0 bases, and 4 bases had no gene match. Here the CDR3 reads CASSPPTGGHEAFF. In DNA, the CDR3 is TGTGCCAGCTCACCACCTACAGGGGGTCATGAAGCTTTCTTT.

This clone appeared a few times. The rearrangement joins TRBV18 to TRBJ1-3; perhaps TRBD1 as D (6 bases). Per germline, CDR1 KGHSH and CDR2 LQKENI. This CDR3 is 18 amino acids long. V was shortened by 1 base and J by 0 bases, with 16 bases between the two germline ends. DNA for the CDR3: TGTGCCAGCTCACCACGGCCAGGGGCCCTACACTCTGGAAACACCATATATTTT. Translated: CASSPRPGALHSGNTIYF.

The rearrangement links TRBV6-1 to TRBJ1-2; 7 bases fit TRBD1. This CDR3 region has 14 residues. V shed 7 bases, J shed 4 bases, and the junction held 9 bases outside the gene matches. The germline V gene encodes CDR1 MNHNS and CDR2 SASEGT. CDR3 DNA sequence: TGTGCCAGCATCCCCTCAGGGACAGCCTATGGCTACACCTTC. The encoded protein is CASIPSGTAYGYTF.

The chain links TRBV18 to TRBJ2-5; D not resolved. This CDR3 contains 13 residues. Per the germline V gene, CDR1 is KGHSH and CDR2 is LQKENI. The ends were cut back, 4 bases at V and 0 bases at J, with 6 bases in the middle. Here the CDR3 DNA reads TGTGCCAGCTCACGGGCCTACCAAGAGACCCAGTACTTC. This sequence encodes CASSRAYQETQYF.

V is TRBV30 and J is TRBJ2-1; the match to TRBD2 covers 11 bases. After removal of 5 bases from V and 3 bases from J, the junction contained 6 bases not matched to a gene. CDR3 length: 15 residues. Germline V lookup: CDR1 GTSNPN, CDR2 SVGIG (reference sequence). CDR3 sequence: CAWDRTSGLYNEQFF. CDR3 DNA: TGTGCCTGGGACCGGACTAGCGGGCTCTACAATGAGCAGTTCTTC.

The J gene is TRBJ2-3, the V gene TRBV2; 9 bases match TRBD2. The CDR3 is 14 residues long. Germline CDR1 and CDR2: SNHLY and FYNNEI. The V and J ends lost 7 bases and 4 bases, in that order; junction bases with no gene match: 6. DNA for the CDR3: TGTGCCAGCACGGAGGCGGGAGGGGCAGATACGCAGTATTTT. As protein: CASTEAGGADTQYF.

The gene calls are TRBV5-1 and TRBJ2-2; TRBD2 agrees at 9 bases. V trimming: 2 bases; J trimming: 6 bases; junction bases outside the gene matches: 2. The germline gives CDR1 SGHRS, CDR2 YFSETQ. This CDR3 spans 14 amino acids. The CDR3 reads CASSFGGGAGELFF. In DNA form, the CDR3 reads TGCGCCAGCAGCTTCGGCGGGGGGGCCGGGGAGCTGTTTTTT.

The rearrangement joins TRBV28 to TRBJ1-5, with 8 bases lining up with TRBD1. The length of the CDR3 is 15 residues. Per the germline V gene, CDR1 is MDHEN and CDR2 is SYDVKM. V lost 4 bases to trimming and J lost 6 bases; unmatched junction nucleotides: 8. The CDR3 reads CASSSGTGRFQPQHF. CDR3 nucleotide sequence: TGTGCCAGCAGTTCCGGGACAGGACGTTTTCAGCCCCAGCATTTT. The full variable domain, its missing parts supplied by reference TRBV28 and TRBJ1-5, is DVKVTQSSRYLVKRTGEKVFLECVQDMDHENMFWYRQDPGLGLRLIYFSYDVKMKEKGDIPEGYSVSREKKERFSLILESASTNQTSMYLCASSSGTGRFQPQHFGDGTRLSIL.